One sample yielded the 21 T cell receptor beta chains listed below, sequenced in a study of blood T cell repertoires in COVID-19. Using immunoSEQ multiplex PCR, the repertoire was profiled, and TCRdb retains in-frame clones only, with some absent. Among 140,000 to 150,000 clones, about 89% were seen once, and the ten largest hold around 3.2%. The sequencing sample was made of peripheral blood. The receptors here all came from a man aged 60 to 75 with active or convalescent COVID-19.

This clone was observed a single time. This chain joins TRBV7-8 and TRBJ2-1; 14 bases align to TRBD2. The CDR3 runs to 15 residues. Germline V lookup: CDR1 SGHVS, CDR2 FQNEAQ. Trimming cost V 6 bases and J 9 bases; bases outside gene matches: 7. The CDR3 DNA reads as TGTGCCAGCAGTACGACTAGCGGGAGGGCGGGTGAGCAGTTCTTC. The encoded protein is CASSTTSGRAGEQFF.

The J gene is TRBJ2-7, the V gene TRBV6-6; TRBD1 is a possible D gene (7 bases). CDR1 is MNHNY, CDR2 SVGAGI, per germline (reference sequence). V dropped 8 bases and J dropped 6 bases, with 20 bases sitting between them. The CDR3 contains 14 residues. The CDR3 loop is CASEPSGQGGEQYF. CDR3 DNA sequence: TGTGCCAGCGAACCAAGCGGGCAGGGGGGCGAGCAGTACTTC.

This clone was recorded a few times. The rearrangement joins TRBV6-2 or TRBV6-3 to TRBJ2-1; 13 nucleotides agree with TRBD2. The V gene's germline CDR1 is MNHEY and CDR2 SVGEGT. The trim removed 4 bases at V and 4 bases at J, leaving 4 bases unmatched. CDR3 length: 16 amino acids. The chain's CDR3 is CASSSVTSGGYNEQFF. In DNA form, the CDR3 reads TGTGCCAGCAGTTCTGTGACTAGCGGGGGGTACAATGAGCAGTTCTTC.

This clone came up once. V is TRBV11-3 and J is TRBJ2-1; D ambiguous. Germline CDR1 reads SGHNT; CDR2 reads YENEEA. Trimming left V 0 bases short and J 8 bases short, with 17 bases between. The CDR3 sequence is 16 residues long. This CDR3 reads CASSLDSSVKSHEQFF. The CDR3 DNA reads TGTGCCAGCAGCTTAGACTCCTCGGTCAAGAGCCATGAGCAGTTCTTC.

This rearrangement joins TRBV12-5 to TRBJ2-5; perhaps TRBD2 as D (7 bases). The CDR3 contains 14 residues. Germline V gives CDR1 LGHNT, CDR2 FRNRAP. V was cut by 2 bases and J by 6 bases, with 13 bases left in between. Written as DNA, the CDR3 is TGTGCTAGTGGTTTGTCGGGGGGCGAGCAGACCCAGTACTTC. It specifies CASGLSGGEQTQYF.

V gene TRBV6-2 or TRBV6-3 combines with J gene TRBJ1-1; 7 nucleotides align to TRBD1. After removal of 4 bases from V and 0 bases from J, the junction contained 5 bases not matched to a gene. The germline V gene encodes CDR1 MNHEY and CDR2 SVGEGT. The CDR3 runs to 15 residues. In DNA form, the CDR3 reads TGTGCCAGCAGTTTAGGGGACAGAATGAACACTGAAGCTTTCTTT. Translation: CASSLGDRMNTEAFF.

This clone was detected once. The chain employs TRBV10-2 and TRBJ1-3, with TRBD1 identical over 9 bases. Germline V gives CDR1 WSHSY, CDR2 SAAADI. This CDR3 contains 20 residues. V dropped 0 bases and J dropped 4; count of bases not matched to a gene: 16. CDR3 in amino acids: CASSESGGQGGFMGGNTIYF. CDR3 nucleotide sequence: TGCGCCAGCAGTGAGTCGGGGGGACAGGGAGGTTTTATGGGAGGAAACACCATATATTTT.

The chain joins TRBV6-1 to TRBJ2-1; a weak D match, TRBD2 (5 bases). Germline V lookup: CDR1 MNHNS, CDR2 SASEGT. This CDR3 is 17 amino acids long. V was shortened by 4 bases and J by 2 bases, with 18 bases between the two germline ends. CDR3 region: CASSVSGLRRTYNEQFF. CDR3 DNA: TGTGCCAGCAGTGTCTCGGGGTTGCGGCGGACCTACAATGAGCAGTTCTTC.

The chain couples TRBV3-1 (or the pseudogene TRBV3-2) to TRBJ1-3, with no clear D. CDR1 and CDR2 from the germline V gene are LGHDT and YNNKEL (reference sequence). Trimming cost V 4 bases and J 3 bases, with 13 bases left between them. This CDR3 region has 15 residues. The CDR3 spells CASSLLSGGGNTIYF. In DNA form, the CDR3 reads TGTGCCAGCAGCCTTTTGAGTGGCGGTGGAAACACCATATATTTT.

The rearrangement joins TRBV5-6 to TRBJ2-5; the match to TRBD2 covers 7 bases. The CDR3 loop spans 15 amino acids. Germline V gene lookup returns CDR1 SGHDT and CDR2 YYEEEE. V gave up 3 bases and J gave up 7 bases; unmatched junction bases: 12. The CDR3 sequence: CASSSPSGAGWTQYF. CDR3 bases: TGTGCCAGCAGCTCCCCGAGCGGGGCGGGTTGGACCCAGTACTTC.

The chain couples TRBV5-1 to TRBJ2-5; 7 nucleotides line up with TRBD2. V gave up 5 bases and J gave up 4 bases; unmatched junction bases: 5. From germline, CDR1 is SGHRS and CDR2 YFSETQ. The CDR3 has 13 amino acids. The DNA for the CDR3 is TGCGCCAGCAGTCGCACTAGCGTAGAGACCCAGTACTTC. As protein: CASSRTSVETQYF.

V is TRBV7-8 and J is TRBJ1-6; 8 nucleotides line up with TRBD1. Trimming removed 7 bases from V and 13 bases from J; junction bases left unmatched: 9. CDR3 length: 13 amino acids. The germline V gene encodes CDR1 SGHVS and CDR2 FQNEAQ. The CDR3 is CASNNLGQGPLHF. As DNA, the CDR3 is TGTGCCAGCAACAATCTAGGACAGGGCCCCCTCCACTTT. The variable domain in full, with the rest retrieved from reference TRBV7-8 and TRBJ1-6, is GAGVSQSPRYKVAKRGQDVALRCDPISGHVSLFWYQQALGQGPEFLTYFQNEAQLDKSGLPSDRFFAERPEGSVSTLKIQRTQQEDSAVYLCASNNLGQGPLHFGNGTRLTVT.

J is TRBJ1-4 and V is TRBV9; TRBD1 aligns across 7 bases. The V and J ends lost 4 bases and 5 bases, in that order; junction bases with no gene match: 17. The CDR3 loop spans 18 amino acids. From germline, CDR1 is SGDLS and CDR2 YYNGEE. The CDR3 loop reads CASSTRGPGSGGNEKLFF. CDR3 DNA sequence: TGTGCCAGCAGCACCCGAGGGCCTGGGTCAGGGGGGAATGAAAAACTGTTTTTT.

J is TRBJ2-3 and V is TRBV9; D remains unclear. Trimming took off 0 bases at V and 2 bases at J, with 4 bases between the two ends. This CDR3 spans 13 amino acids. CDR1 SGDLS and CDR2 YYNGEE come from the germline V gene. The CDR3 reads CASSVGITDTQYF. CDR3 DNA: TGTGCCAGCAGCGTAGGTATCACAGATACGCAGTATTTT.

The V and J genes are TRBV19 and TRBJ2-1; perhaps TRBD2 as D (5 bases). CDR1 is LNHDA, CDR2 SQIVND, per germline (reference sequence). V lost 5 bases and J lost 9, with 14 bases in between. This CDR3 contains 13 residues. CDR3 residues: CASSRTRWSEQFF. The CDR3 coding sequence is TGTGCCAGTAGTCGCACTAGATGGTCTGAGCAGTTCTTC. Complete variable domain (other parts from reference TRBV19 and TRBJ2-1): DGGITQSPKYLFRKEGQNVTLSCEQNLNHDAMYWYRQDPGQGLRLIYYSQIVNDFQKGDIAEGYSVSREKKESFPLTVTSAQKNPTAFYLCASSRTRWSEQFFGPGTRLTVL.

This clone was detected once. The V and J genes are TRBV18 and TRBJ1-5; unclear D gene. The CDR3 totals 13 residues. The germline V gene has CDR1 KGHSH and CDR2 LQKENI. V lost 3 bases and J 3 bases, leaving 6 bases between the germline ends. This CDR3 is CASSPQNNQPQHF. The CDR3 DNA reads TGTGCCAGCTCACCTCAGAACAATCAGCCCCAGCATTTT.

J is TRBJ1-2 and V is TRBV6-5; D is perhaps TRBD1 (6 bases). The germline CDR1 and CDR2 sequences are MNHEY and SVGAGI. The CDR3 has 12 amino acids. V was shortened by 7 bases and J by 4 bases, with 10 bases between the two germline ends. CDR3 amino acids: CASTGGAYGYTF. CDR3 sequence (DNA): TGTGCCAGCACTGGGGGGGCCTATGGCTACACCTTC.

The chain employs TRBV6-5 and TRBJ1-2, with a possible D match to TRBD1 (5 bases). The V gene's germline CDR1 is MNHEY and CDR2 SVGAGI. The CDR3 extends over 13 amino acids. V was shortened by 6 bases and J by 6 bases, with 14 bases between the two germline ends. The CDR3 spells CASRGAGHHGYTF. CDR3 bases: TGTGCCAGCAGGGGCGCAGGACACCATGGCTACACCTTC.

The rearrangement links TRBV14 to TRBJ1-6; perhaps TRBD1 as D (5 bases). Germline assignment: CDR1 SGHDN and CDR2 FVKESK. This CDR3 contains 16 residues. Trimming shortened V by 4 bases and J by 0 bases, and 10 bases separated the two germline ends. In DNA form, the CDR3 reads TGTGCCAGCAGCCCCTGGGGCCGCTCCTATAATTCACCCCTCCACTTT. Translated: CASSPWGRSYNSPLHF.

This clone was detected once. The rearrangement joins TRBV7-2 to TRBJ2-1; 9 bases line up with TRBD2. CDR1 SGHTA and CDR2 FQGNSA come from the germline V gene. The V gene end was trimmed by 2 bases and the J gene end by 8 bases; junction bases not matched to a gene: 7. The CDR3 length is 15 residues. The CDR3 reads CASSLWGGRVDEQFF. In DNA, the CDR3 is TGTGCCAGCAGCTTATGGGGCGGGAGGGTGGATGAGCAGTTCTTC. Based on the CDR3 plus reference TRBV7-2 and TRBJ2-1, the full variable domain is GAGVSQSPSNKVTEKGKDVELRCDPISGHTALYWYRQSLGQGLEFLIYFQGNSAPDKSGLPSDRFSAERTGGSVSTLTIQRTQQEDSAVYLCASSLWGGRVDEQFFGPGTRLTVL.

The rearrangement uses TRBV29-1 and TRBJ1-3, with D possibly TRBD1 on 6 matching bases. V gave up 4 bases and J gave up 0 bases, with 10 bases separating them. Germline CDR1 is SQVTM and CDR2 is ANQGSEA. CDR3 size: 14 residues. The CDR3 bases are TGCAGCGTTGCAGACAGGTACTCTGGAAACACCATATATTTT. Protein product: CSVADRYSGNTIYF.